Below, 20 T cell receptor beta chains from the same sample are listed, as sequenced in a study of T cells in women clearing cervical HPV infection. Clones were sequenced by immunoSEQ multiplex PCR, and TCRdb holds only the in-frame ones, with some missing. The record lists tens of thousands of clones, of which the ten most abundant hold 9.5% to 10%. What was sequenced was blood buffy coat. Source of these receptors: a woman between 18 and 70 years old with a cervical HPV16 infection that either progressed to CIN3+ or cleared (not recorded which).

A remark on this clone: The read falls 3 residues short of the CDR3 end, and the missing part is taken from the germline J gene. The chain is built from TRBV20-1 and TRBJ2-2; D unresolved. The CDR3 has 11 residues. Trimming cost V 5 bases and J 6 bases, with 7 bases left between them. Germline assignment: CDR1 DFQATT and CDR2 SNEGSKA (reference sequence). The CDR3 DNA, read in part, is TGCAGTGCTCAAAGGGCCGGGGAG. This gives the protein CSAQRAGE. The entire CDR3 protein is CSAQRAGELFF.

CDR3 DNA (partial): TGTGCCAGAAGCGAACCCGACAGGGGGCGGTTGACTGAA. Translated, it gives CARSEPDRGRLTE. In full, the CDR3 is CARSEPDRGRLTEAFF. This chain uses TRBV5-3 with TRBJ1-1, with 10 positions matching TRBD1. The read ends 3 residues early relative to the CDR3; the germline J gene fills the gap. TRBV5-3 is labeled an ORF, and its function is uncertain. Unmatched junction bases numbered 11, after V lost 4 bases and J lost 5 bases. This CDR3 comprises 16 residues.

Details on this clone: The CDR3 goes on 3 residues after the read ends, and that part is filled in from the germline J gene. J is TRBJ1-1 and V is TRBV7-2; weak D call: TRBD1 (6 bases). Germline loops: CDR1 SGHTA, CDR2 FQGNSA. This CDR3 has 14 residues. Trimming took 3 bases from V and 2 from J, leaving 10 bases between them. CDR3 bases read: TGTGCCAGCAGCTTCGACAGGTTCAACACTGAA. It yields the protein CASSFDRFNTE. The whole CDR3 sequence reads CASSFDRFNTEAFF.

In regard to this clone: The CDR3 end falls 3 residues outside the read, so it is completed with the germline J gene. This chain uses TRBV7-3 with TRBJ1-3; weak D call: TRBD1 (6 bases). Per the germline V gene, CDR1 is SGHTA and CDR2 is FQGTGA. This CDR3 contains 16 residues. V gave up 1 base and J gave up 0 bases, with 10 bases separating them. CDR3 loop: CASSLNPGASGNTIYF. Incomplete CDR3 DNA: TGTGCCAGCAGCTTAAATCCAGGGGCCTCTGGAAACACC.

Of note for this clone: The sequence runs out 3 residues before the end of the CDR3; the remainder is reconstructed from the germline J gene. V is TRBV7-9 and J is TRBJ2-1; 8 nucleotides match TRBD1. Germline-derived CDR1 and CDR2 are SEHNR and FQNEAQ (reference sequence). V shed 5 bases, J shed 8 bases, and the junction held 11 bases outside the gene matches. This CDR3 region has 15 residues. The CDR3 loop is CASSVPTGGIDEQFF. The sequenced part of the CDR3 DNA is TGTGCCAGCAGCGTACCTACAGGGGGAATCGATGAG.

This clone is labeled medium-sized based on frequency. The sequenced fragment ends 3 residues before the CDR3 boundary, so the rest is inferred from the germline J gene. The V gene is TRBV20-1, the J gene TRBJ2-2; perhaps TRBD1 as D (5 bases). V lost 6 bases to trimming and J lost 2 bases, with 16 bases between them. CDR1 DFQATT and CDR2 SNEGSKA come from the germline V gene (reference sequence). This CDR3 comprises 15 residues. CDR3 DNA, as far as it was read: TGCAGTGCAACAGACAGCAGCTCTAACACCGGGGAG. Encoded protein: CSATDSSSNTGE. The full CDR3 protein is CSATDSSSNTGELFF.

CDR3 DNA (partial): TGTGCCAGCAGCTTAGGGGGAACAGGCTATGGC. Protein: CASSLGGTGYG. From start to end, the CDR3 is CASSLGGTGYGYTF. V usage is TRBV7-2 and J usage is TRBJ1-2, with D possibly being TRBD1 (5 bases). The read ends 3 residues shy of where the CDR3 ends; the end is completed using the germline J gene. The V gene's germline CDR1 is SGHTA and CDR2 FQGNSA. The CDR3 is 14 residues long. Trimming cost V 1 base and J 4 bases, with 10 bases left between them.

As to this clone: The CDR3 end is not reached by the read, which stops 3 residues before it; the germline J gene fills it in. The V call is TRBV29-1, the J call TRBJ1-2; a weak D match, TRBD1 (5 bases). The CDR3 runs to 15 residues. Germline CDR1 reads SQVTM; CDR2 reads ANQGSEA. Trimming removed 3 bases from V and 5 bases from J, with 19 bases in between. Incomplete CDR3 DNA: TGCAGCGTTGACGAAGGGCCCAATGGGGCATATGGC. Its protein is CSVDEGPNGAYG. The CDR3 as a whole reads CSVDEGPNGAYGYTF.

As regards this clone: Read sequence stops 3 residues before the CDR3 end, and the germline J gene provides the missing end. The rearrangement joins TRBV12-3 or TRBV12-4 to TRBJ2-5; 9 bases align to TRBD2. The CDR3 has 13 amino acids. The V and J ends lost 5 bases and 4 bases, in that order; junction bases with no gene match: 2. Here the CDR3 reads CASSSGRIETQYF. The CDR3 DNA, read in part, is TGTGCCAGCAGTAGCGGGAGGATAGAGACC.

Notes on this clone: The sequence runs out 3 residues before the end of the CDR3; the remainder is reconstructed from the germline J gene. V and J are TRBV5-6 and TRBJ2-3; no firm D call. Looked up from germline, CDR1 is SGHDT and CDR2 is YYEEEE. V lost 0 bases and J lost 6, with 8 bases in between. CDR3 length equals 13 residues. The CDR3 is CASSLARRDTQYF. The sequenced CDR3 bases are TGTGCCAGCAGCTTGGCCCGGCGGGATACG.

A remark on this clone: The read ends 3 residues shy of where the CDR3 ends; the end is completed using the germline J gene. The chain is built from TRBV12-3 or TRBV12-4 and TRBJ2-2; a weak D match, TRBD1 (8 bases). This CDR3 region has 15 residues. Trimming left V 6 bases short and J 6 bases short, with 17 bases between. The CDR3: CASSLQGGWAGELFF. The DNA read from the CDR3 is TGTGCCAGCAGCCTACAGGGGGGGTGGGCCGGGGAG.

Notes on this clone: The read falls 3 residues short of the CDR3 end, and the missing part is taken from the germline J gene. The chain is built from TRBV19 and TRBJ1-2; 8 bases align to TRBD1. There are 14 residues in the CDR3. V shed 6 bases, J shed 2 bases, and the junction held 5 bases outside the gene matches. Germline V gene sequence: CDR1 LNHDA, CDR2 SQIVND (reference sequence). The DNA read from the CDR3 is TGTGCCAGTAGGCCGCAGGGGGCCAACTATGGC. This gives the protein CASRPQGANYG. The CDR3 in its entirety is CASRPQGANYGYTF. Filled out from reference TRBV19 and TRBJ1-2, the complete variable domain reads DGGITQSPKYLFRKEGQNVTLSCEQNLNHDAMYWYRQDPGQGLRLIYYSQIVNDFQKGDIAEGYSVSREKKESFPLTVTSAQKNPTAFYLCASRPQGANYGYTFGSGTRLTVV.

To note about this clone: The read halts 3 residues ahead of the CDR3 end, with the missing end drawn from the germline J gene. The chain joins TRBV20-1 to TRBJ2-3; tentative D call: TRBD2 (7 bases). CDR1 and CDR2 from the germline V gene are DFQATT and SNEGSKA (reference sequence). V was cut by 5 bases and J by 7 bases, with 31 bases left in between. This CDR3 comprises 18 residues. CDR3 DNA (partial): TGCAGTGCTGCCCCGGGGAGGCGGGGGCGCGGATCCTTCTATACG. Translation: CSAAPGRRGRGSFYT. In full, the CDR3 is CSAAPGRRGRGSFYTQYF.

Note on this clone: The read ends 3 residues early relative to the CDR3; the germline J gene fills the gap. This sequence joins TRBV20-1 and TRBJ2-7; D gene unclear. Germline-derived CDR1 and CDR2 are DFQATT and SNEGSKA (reference sequence). CDR3 length: 13 amino acids. V was shortened by 3 bases and J by 0 bases, with 9 bases between the two germline ends. This CDR3 is CSARGPDSYEQYF. CDR3 bases read: TGCAGTGCTAGGGGCCCAGACTCCTACGAG.

About this clone itself: The CDR3 is cut off 3 residues early in the read; its end comes from the germline J gene. V and J are TRBV6-2 or TRBV6-3 and TRBJ1-1; the match to TRBD1 covers 7 bases. Trimming removed 0 bases from V and 4 bases from J; junction bases left unmatched: 8. The CDR3 spans 16 residues. Germline V lookup: CDR1 MNHEY, CDR2 SVGEGT. The sequenced part of the CDR3 DNA is TGTGCCAGCAGTTACTCGAGTCAGGGGGGAGGCACTGAA. This translates into CASSYSSQGGGTE. The whole CDR3 protein reads CASSYSSQGGGTEAFF.

On this clone itself: The read finishes 3 residues shy of the CDR3 end, and the germline J gene is used to complete it. The chain uses TRBV2 and TRBJ2-3; 7 positions agree with TRBD2. This CDR3 has 13 amino acids. Per germline, CDR1 SNHLY and CDR2 FYNNEI. The part of the CDR3 DNA that was read is TGTGCCAGCAGCAGGGAGGGCAATCAGCCG. Translation gives CASSREGNQP. The full CDR3 is CASSREGNQPQYF.

Worth noting for this clone: The CDR3 end lies 3 residues beyond the end of the read and is filled in from the germline J gene. The chain has TRBV19 and TRBJ1-2; D ambiguous. The V and J ends lost 3 bases and 3 bases respectively, with 11 bases between them. The CDR3 is 14 amino acids. CDR1 and CDR2 from the germline V gene are LNHDA and SQIVND (reference sequence). CDR3 DNA (partial): TGTGCCAGTAGTATTGGAGGCGGGGACTATGGC. It yields the protein CASSIGGGDYG. The full CDR3 is CASSIGGGDYGYTF.

Regarding this clone: Sequencing ends 3 residues short of the CDR3 end; the germline J gene provides the rest. The chain carries TRBV19 and TRBJ2-7; D is unclear. Trimming removed 10 bases at V and 2 bases at J, with 18 bases between. The CDR3 totals 14 residues. Germline values: CDR1 LNHDA, CDR2 SQIVND (reference sequence). Incomplete CDR3 DNA: TGTGCCACCTCCTTCGGGTCGGAACCCTACGAG. This encodes CATSFGSEPYE. The full-length CDR3 reads as CATSFGSEPYEQYF.

A remark on this clone: From the germline J gene comes the end of the CDR3, since the read stops 3 residues before it. The chain links TRBV19 to TRBJ1-2, with 12 bases aligning to TRBD1. The germline V gene encodes CDR1 LNHDA and CDR2 SQIVND (reference sequence). This CDR3 has 17 residues. J was trimmed by 4 bases and V by 5 bases; bases with no gene match: 11. CDR3 DNA (partial): TGTGCCAGTAGTTCCTCCCGGGACAGGGGGCTGAGCTATGGC. Its protein is CASSSSRDRGLSYG. From start to end, the CDR3 is CASSSSRDRGLSYGYTF.

As regards this clone: The CDR3 extends 3 residues past the end of the read, so its final part is completed from the germline J gene. The chain uses TRBV10-3 and TRBJ2-1; D call uncertain. CDR3 length: 14 amino acids. Germline-derived CDR1 and CDR2 are ENHRY and SYGVKD. V was clipped by 6 bases and J by 5 bases, with 14 bases between them. The CDR3 sequence: CAIRPQVLDNEQFF. The part of the CDR3 DNA that was read is TGTGCCATCAGGCCCCAGGTCCTGGACAATGAG.